This T cell receptor beta chain was observed in a study of Graves' ophthalmopathy and Graves' hyperthyroidism. The ends lost 1 base at V and 3 bases at J; junction bases unmatched: 6. CDR3 size: 15 residues. CDR1 and CDR2 (germline): LNHNV, YYDKDF (reference sequence). For repertoire sequencing, the TCR beta CDR3 regions were amplified from RNA transcripts. First-round RT-PCR employed HTBI primers, with a second-round multiplex PCR after it. One entry per CDR3 protein results from TCRdb running MiXCR on the multiplex PCR reads. The sample contains about 340,000 distinct CDR3 sequences, 17% of which appear only once.

Specimen: peripheral blood. The receptor was derived from an adult man with Graves' ophthalmopathy. The chain has TRBV15 and TRBJ2-7, with 7 bases that match TRBD2. The CDR3 nucleotides are TGTGCCACCAGCAGAGCCGCGGGGGTTGGCTACGAGCAGTACTTC. Amino acid sequence: CATSRAAGVGYEQYF.